A single sample is the source of the 4 T cell receptor beta chains below, sequenced in a study of regulatory T cells in long-lasting Graves disease. Time point denoted: persistent/refractory GD, antithyroid drugs over 5 years with positive TRAb. The TCR library was made from RNA extracted from PBMCs. For TCR beta, libraries came from iRepertoire HTBI primers and Arm-PCR of CDR3 regions. TCRdb passed the multiplex PCR reads through MiXCR, listing each CDR3 protein once. There are hundreds of thousands of distinct CDR3 sequences in the sample; around 30% occur only once, and under 55% lies in the top ten. The sample was peripheral blood mononuclear cells (PBMCs), taken when the disease was refractory, from a patient treated with antithyroid drugs. The receptors originated from a female donor with Graves disease.

There are a few counts of this clonotype. The chain carries TRBV19 and TRBJ1-5; 9 bases agree with TRBD1. Germline V lookup: CDR1 LNHDA, CDR2 SQIVND (reference sequence). The trim removed 4 bases at V and 5 bases at J, leaving 3 bases unmatched. CDR3 size: 14 residues. The CDR3 protein is CASSTGQGYQPQHF. CDR3 bases: TGTGCCAGTAGTACTGGACAGGGGTATCAGCCCCAGCATTTT.

The genes are TRBV29-1 and TRBJ2-7, with 7 bases aligning to TRBD1. Germline CDR1 reads SQVTM; CDR2 reads ANQGSEA. J was trimmed by 1 base and V by 4 bases; bases with no gene match: 7. The CDR3 covers 14 residues. CDR3 amino acids: CSVGGAGGSYEQYF. CDR3 DNA sequence: TGCAGCGTTGGAGGGGCAGGGGGATCCTACGAGCAGTACTTC.

The sample holds many counts of this clonotype. One junction end does not reproduce the germline sequence, and a read error may be involved. The rearrangement uses TRBV11-2 and TRBJ1-1, with D unresolved. The CDR3 is made up of 14 amino acids. Germline CDR1 and CDR2: SGHAT and FQNNGV. The CDR3 is CASSLGPQNAEAFF. The CDR3 DNA follows: TGTGCCAGCAGCTTAGGACCTCAGAACGCTGAAGCTTTCTTT. Using reference TRBV11-2 and TRBJ1-1 for the parts outside the CDR3, the full variable domain is EAGVAQSPRYKIIEKRQSVAFWCNPISGHATLYWYQQILGQGPKLLIQFQNNGVVDDSQLPKDRFSAERLKGVDSTLKIQPAKLEDSAVYLCASSLGPQNAEAFFGQGTRLTVV.

The rearrangement joins TRBV6-1 to TRBJ1-5, with 8 bases lining up with TRBD1. CDR3 size: 14 residues. V shed 7 bases and J 4 bases; nucleotides not matched to a gene: 6. CDR1 MNHNS and CDR2 SASEGT come from the germline V gene. The chain's CDR3 is CASNHRTGNQPQHF. In DNA form, the CDR3 reads TGTGCCAGCAACCACAGGACAGGGAATCAGCCCCAGCATTTT.